These 18 T cell receptor beta chains share one sample of origin, sequenced in a study of cytomegalovirus exposure and HLA in healthy donors. Amplification used 60 Vbeta primers and 13 Jbeta primers. Using immunoSEQ multiplex PCR, the repertoire was profiled, and TCRdb retains in-frame clones only, with some absent. The sample contains around 200,000 clones, 80% of which appear only once. Sample: PBMCs. The receptor set was obtained from a boy aged 5-17 years in good health and CMV-seronegative.

The chain carries TRBV7-3 and TRBJ1-1; possibly TRBD1 for D (5 bases). Germline values: CDR1 SGHTA, CDR2 FQGTGA. The CDR3 has 12 amino acids. The ends were cut back, 5 bases at V and 13 bases at J, with 17 bases in the middle. The DNA of the CDR3 is TGTGCCAGCAGCGGAGGGACTTTTTCTCTTTTCTTT. It translates to CASSGGTFSLFF.

The rearrangement uses TRBV6-5 and TRBJ1-3; D is perhaps TRBD1 (6 bases). V gave up 7 bases and J gave up 2 bases, with 15 bases separating them. Germline CDR1 reads MNHEY; CDR2 reads SVGAGI. The CDR3 contains 15 residues. The CDR3 protein is CASTKQGLAGNTIYF. Written as DNA, the CDR3 is TGTGCCAGCACCAAACAGGGTCTAGCTGGAAACACCATATATTTT.

The CDR3 loop is CASSVGLAVYEQYF. Here the CDR3 DNA reads TGTGCCAGCAGCGTAGGACTAGCGGTGTACGAGCAGTACTTC. The V and J genes are TRBV2 and TRBJ2-7, with 10 bases matching TRBD2. The germline V gene encodes CDR1 SNHLY and CDR2 FYNNEI. Trimming removed 6 bases from V and 4 bases from J; junction bases left unmatched: 6. This CDR3 has 14 amino acids.

The chain links TRBV30 to TRBJ1-4; weak D call: TRBD1 (6 bases). CDR3 length: 13 residues. Germline V gene lookup returns CDR1 GTSNPN and CDR2 SVGIG (reference sequence). The V gene lost 5 bases and the J gene lost 8 bases, with 15 bases spanning the gap. CDR3 DNA: TGTGCCTGGGCAGGGGATCTGGGAGAAAAACTGTTTTTT. It specifies CAWAGDLGEKLFF.

V usage is TRBV6-1 and J usage is TRBJ1-1, with D unclear. The CDR3 length is 14 residues. Per the germline V gene, CDR1 is MNHNS and CDR2 is SASEGT. V lost 2 bases and J lost 4, with 11 bases in between. The CDR3 loop is CASSENSESTEAFF. For the CDR3, the DNA is TGTGCCAGCAGTGAAAACTCTGAGAGCACTGAAGCTTTCTTT.

This sequence joins TRBV2 and TRBJ2-2, with D possibly being TRBD2 (5 bases). The V end was cut by 7 bases, the J end by 3 bases, with 27 bases between. The germline gives CDR1 SNHLY, CDR2 FYNNEI. This CDR3 spans 19 amino acids. The DNA for the CDR3 is TGTGCCAGCAATAGGTTGGACCGGTTGGCAGAGAGGGACACCGGGGAGCTGTTTTTT. Translating gives CASNRLDRLAERDTGELFF.

The genes are TRBV5-1 and TRBJ2-2, with 12 bases identical to TRBD2. The CDR3 covers 19 residues. The germline V gene encodes CDR1 SGHRS and CDR2 YFSETQ. Trimming took 2 bases from V and 0 from J; bases not matched to a gene: 8. Here the CDR3 reads CASSFLTPSGRANTGELFF. CDR3 bases: TGCGCCAGCAGCTTCCTCACCCCTAGCGGGAGGGCGAACACCGGGGAGCTGTTTTTT.

DNA for the CDR3: TGTGCCAGCAGCAATCGACAGGAGCTGGATTCACCCCTCCACTTT. Amino acids: CASSNRQELDSPLHF. V is TRBV21-1 and J is TRBJ1-6; TRBD1, as called in the table, went unchecked against the DNA. TRBV21-1 is recorded as a pseudogene. The CDR3 totals 15 residues.

The chain employs TRBV2 and TRBJ2-3, with 9 bases lining up with TRBD2. Trimming cost V 3 bases and J 4 bases; bases outside gene matches: 5. The CDR3 consists of 15 residues. Germline CDR1 reads SNHLY; CDR2 reads FYNNEI. CDR3 protein: CASSERGGAADTQYF. The DNA of the CDR3 is TGTGCCAGCAGTGAGCGCGGGGGGGCCGCAGATACGCAGTATTTT.

The V and J genes are TRBV9 and TRBJ1-5; TRBD1 matches at 7 bases. The CDR3 spans 15 residues. CDR1 is SGDLS, CDR2 YYNGEE, per germline. Losses at the gene ends were 1 base for V and 2 bases for J; bases not matched to a gene: 3. For the CDR3, the DNA is TGTGCCAGCAGCGTATCCGGACAGGGCAATCAGCCCCAGCATTTT. This encodes CASSVSGQGNQPQHF.

This chain uses TRBV7-8 with TRBJ1-6; D might be TRBD1 (5 bases). In germline, CDR1 is SGHVS, CDR2 FQNEAQ. V was shortened by 4 bases and J by 6 bases, with 10 bases between the two germline ends. This CDR3 region has 14 residues. The DNA of the CDR3 is TGTGCCAGCAGCTGGACAACGATTAATTCACCCCTCCACTTT. Amino acids: CASSWTTINSPLHF.

The chain has TRBV11-3 and TRBJ2-1; 16 nucleotides line up with TRBD2. The length of the CDR3 is 17 residues. V trimming: 5 bases; J trimming: 15 bases; junction bases outside the gene matches: 16. The V gene's germline CDR1 is SGHNT and CDR2 YENEEA. The CDR3 nucleotides are TGTGCCAGCAGCCGTTCGACAGGGACTAGCGGGAGGGCCAGGTGGTTCTTC. It encodes CASSRSTGTSGRARWFF.

This clone showed up just a few times. The rearrangement uses TRBV29-1 and TRBJ2-5; 10 bases agree with TRBD1. After removal of 6 bases from V and 4 bases from J, the junction contained 8 bases not matched to a gene. The germline V gene has CDR1 SQVTM and CDR2 ANQGSEA. CDR3 size: 14 residues. The CDR3 loop reads CSVAGTGVIETQYF. In DNA form, the CDR3 reads TGCAGCGTGGCCGGGACAGGGGTAATAGAGACCCAGTACTTC.

The chain recombines TRBV7-2 with TRBJ1-3; D gene unclear. The CDR3 runs to 15 residues. Germline loops: CDR1 SGHTA, CDR2 FQGNSA. V lost 2 bases and J lost 2, with 10 bases in between. CDR3 loop: CASSLLGSTGNTIYF. The CDR3 bases are TGTGCCAGCAGCTTATTGGGCAGTACTGGAAACACCATATATTTT.

The chain uses TRBV7-6 and TRBJ1-6, with 8 positions matching TRBD1. The germline V gene encodes CDR1 SGHVS and CDR2 FNYEAQ. The CDR3 spans 15 residues. V lost 5 bases and J lost 6; bases outside the gene matches: 6. The CDR3 DNA sequence: TGTGCCAGCAGCCCACTGGACAGGGTTAATTCACCCCTCCACTTT. Its translation is CASSPLDRVNSPLHF.

This clone was seen more than once but under ten times. V is TRBV4-1 and J is TRBJ1-4; D gene uncertain. V was cut by 3 bases and J by 0 bases, with 14 bases left in between. In germline, CDR1 is MGHRA, CDR2 YSYEKL. The CDR3 contains 17 residues. CDR3 sequence (DNA): TGCGCCAGCAGCCATGCACCGGGGTCGACAACTAATGAAAAACTGTTTTTT. It translates to CASSHAPGSTTNEKLFF.

CDR3 DNA sequence: TGTGCCACTGAGACAGGGCCCCTCCCTGGAAACACCATATATTTT. As protein: CATETGPLPGNTIYF. The chain carries TRBV6-6 and TRBJ1-3; 7 positions agree with TRBD1. V lost 10 bases to trimming and J lost 2 bases; unmatched junction nucleotides: 11. Germline CDR1 is MNHNY and CDR2 is SVGAGI (reference sequence). The CDR3 has 15 amino acids.

This sequence joins TRBV4-2 and TRBJ2-5; TRBD1 is a possible D gene (6 bases). This CDR3 is built from 11 residues. The V gene's germline CDR1 is LGHNA and CDR2 YNFKEQ. The germline V and J ends were trimmed by 4 bases and 13 bases, with 13 bases remaining between them. The CDR3 reads CASSLGGLWYF. The CDR3, as DNA: TGTGCCAGCAGCCTTGGGGGCCTTTGGTACTTC.